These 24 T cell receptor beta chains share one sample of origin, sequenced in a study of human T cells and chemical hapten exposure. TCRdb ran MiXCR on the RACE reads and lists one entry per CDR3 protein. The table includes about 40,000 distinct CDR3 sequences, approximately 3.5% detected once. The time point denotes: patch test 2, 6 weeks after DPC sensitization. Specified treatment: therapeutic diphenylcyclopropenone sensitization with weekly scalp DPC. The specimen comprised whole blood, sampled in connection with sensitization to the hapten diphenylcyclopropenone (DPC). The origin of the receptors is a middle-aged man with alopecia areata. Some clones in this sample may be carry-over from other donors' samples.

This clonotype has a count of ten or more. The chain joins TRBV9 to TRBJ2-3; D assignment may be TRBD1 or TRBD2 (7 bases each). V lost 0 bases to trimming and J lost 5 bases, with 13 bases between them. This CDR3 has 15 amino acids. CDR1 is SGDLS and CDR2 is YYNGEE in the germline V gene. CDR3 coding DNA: TGTGCCAGCAGCGTAGCAGGGGGGGGCCAAGATACGCAGTATTTT. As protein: CASSVAGGGQDTQYF.

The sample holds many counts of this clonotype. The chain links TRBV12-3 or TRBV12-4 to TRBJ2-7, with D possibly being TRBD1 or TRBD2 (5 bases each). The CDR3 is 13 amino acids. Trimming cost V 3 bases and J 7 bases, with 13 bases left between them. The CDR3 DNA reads TGTGCCAGCAGTTTGGGACCTTCGGGGGAGCAGTACTTC. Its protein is CASSLGPSGEQYF.

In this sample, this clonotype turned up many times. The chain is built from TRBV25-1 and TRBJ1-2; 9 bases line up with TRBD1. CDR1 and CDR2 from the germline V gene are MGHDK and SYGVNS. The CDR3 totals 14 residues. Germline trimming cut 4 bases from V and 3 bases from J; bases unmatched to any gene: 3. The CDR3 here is CASSGGQGYYGYTF. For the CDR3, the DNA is TGTGCCAGCAGTGGGGGACAGGGTTACTATGGCTACACCTTC.

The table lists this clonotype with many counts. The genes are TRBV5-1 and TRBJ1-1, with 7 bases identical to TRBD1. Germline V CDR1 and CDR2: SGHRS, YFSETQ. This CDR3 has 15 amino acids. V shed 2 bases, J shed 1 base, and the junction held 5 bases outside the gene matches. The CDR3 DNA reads TGCGCCAGCAGCTTAAGGGGGCAGGGGAACACTGAAGCTTTCTTT. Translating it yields CASSLRGQGNTEAFF. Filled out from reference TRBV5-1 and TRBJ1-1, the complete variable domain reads KAGVTQTPRYLIKTRGQQVTLSCSPISGHRSVSWYQQTPGQGLQFLFEYFSETQRNKGNFPGRFSGRQFSNSRSEMNVSTLELGDSALYLCASSLRGQGNTEAFFGQGTRLTVV.

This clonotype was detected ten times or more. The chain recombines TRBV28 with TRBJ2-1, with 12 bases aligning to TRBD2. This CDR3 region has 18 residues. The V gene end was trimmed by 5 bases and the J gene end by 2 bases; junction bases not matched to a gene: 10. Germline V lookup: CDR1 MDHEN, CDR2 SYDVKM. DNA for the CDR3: TGTGCCAGCAGTCCGGGACTAGCGGGTCCTGGACCCTACAATGAGCAGTTCTTC. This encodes CASSPGLAGPGPYNEQFF.

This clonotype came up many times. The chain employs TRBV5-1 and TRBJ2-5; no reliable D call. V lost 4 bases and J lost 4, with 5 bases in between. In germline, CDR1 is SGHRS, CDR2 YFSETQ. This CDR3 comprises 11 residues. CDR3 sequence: CASSGIETQYF. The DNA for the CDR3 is TGCGCCAGCAGCGGAATAGAGACCCAGTACTTC.

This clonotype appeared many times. This CDR3 reads CSASRGTLRTDTQYF. CDR3 in DNA: TGCAGTGCTAGCCGCGGGACCCTACGTACAGATACGCAGTATTTT. V usage is TRBV20-1 and J usage is TRBJ2-3; possible D gene TRBD2, 6 bases. Trimming shortened V by 3 bases and J by 3 bases, and 16 bases separated the two germline ends. Germline values: CDR1 DFQATT, CDR2 SNEGSKA (reference sequence). The CDR3 runs to 15 residues.

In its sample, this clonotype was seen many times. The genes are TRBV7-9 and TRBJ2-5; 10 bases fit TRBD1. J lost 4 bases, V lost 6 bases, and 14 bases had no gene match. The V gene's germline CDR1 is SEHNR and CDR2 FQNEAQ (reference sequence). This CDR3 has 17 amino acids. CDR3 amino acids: CASSLSNSGTGVETQYF. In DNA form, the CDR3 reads TGTGCCAGCAGTTTATCTAATTCCGGGACAGGGGTAGAGACCCAGTACTTC. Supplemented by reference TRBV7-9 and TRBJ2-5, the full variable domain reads DTGVSQNPRHKITKRGQNVTFRCDPISEHNRLYWYRQTLGQGPEFLTYFQNEAQLEKSRLLSDRFSAERPKGSFSTLEIQRTEQGDSAMYLCASSLSNSGTGVETQYFGPGTRLLVL.

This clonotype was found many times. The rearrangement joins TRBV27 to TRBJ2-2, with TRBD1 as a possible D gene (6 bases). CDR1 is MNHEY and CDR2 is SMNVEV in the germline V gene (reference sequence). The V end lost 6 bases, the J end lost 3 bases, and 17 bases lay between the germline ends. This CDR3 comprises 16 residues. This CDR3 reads CASRVIRAGDTGELFF. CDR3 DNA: TGTGCCAGCAGAGTTATCAGGGCAGGGGACACCGGGGAGCTGTTTTTT.

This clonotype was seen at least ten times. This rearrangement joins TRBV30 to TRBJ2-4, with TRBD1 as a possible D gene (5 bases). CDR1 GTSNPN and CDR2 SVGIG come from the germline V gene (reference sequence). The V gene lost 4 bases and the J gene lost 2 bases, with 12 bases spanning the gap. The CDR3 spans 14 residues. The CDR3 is CAWMAKGTKNIQYF. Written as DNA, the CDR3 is TGTGCCTGGATGGCAAAGGGGACCAAAAACATTCAGTACTTC.

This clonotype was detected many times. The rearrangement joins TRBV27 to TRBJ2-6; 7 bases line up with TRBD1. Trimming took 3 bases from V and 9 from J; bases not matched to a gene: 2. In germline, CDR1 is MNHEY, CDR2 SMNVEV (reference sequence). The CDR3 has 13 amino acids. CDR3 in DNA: TGTGCCAGCAGTTTGACAGGGAGCAACGTCCTGACTTTC. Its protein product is CASSLTGSNVLTF. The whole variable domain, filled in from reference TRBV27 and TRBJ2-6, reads EAQVTQNPRYLITVTGKKLTVTCSQNMNHEYMSWYRQDPGLGLRQIYYSMNVEVTDKGDVPEGYKVSRKEKRNFPLILESPSPNQTSLYFCASSLTGSNVLTFGAGSRLTVL.

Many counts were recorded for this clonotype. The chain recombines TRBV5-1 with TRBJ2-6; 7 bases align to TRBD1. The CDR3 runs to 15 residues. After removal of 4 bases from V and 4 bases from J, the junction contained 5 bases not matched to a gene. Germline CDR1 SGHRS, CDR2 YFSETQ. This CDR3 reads CASSTQGPGANVLTF. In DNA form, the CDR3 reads TGCGCCAGCAGCACACAGGGGCCCGGGGCCAACGTCCTGACTTTC.

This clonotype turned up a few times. CDR3 sequence reads: CASSLSGRQGYTDTQYF. The CDR3 DNA follows: TGTGCCAGCAGCTTGAGCGGGAGGCAGGGGTACACAGATACGCAGTATTTT. The rearrangement joins TRBV5-4 to TRBJ2-3; 9 nucleotides align to TRBD2. Germline values: CDR1 SGHNT, CDR2 YYREEE (reference sequence). Trimming removed 1 base from V and 2 bases from J; junction bases left unmatched: 8. The CDR3 runs to 17 residues.

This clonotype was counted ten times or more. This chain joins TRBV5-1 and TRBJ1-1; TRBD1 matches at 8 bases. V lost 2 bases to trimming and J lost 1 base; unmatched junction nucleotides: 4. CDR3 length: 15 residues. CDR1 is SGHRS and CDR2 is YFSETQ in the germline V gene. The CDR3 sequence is CASSLPGTGNTEAFF. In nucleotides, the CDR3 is TGCGCCAGCAGCTTACCCGGGACAGGGAACACTGAAGCTTTCTTT.

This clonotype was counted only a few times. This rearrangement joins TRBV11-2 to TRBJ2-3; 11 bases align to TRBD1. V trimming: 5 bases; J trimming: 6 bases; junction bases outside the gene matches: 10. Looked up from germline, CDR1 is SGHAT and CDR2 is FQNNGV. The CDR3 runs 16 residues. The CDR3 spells CASSTPGTGGYDTQYF. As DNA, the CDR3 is TGTGCCAGCAGCACACCCGGGACAGGGGGTTATGATACGCAGTATTTT.

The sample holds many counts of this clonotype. In DNA form, the CDR3 reads TGTGCCAGCAGTGAATCTGGAGTTTCACCCCTCCACTTT. This sequence encodes CASSESGVSPLHF. This rearrangement joins TRBV25-1 to TRBJ1-6; D gene unclear. This CDR3 has 13 residues. Germline assignment: CDR1 MGHDK and CDR2 SYGVNS. The V gene lost 1 base and the J gene lost 9 bases, with 7 bases spanning the gap.

The DNA of the CDR3 is TGTGCCTGGAGCCTAGGGACAGTTTACGAGCAGTACTTC. Encoded protein: CAWSLGTVYEQYF. This sequence joins TRBV30 and TRBJ2-7; 7 bases fit TRBD1. This CDR3 has 13 residues. V shed 3 bases, J shed 4 bases, and the junction held 6 bases outside the gene matches. Looked up from germline, CDR1 is GTSNPN and CDR2 is SVGIG (reference sequence).

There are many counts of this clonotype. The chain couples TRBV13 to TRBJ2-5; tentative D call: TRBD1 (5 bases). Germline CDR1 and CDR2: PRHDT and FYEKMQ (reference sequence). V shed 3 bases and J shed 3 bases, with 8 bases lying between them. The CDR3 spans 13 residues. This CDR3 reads CASSFRQKETQYF. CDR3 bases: TGTGCCAGCAGCTTCCGACAGAAAGAGACCCAGTACTTC.

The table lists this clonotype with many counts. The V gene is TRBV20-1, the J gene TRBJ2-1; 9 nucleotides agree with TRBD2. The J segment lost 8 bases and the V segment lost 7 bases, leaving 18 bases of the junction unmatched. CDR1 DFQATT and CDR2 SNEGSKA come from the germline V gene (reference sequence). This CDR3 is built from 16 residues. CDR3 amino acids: CSGKDSGSPGPDEQFF. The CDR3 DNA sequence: TGCAGTGGCAAGGATAGCGGGAGCCCCGGACCCGATGAGCAGTTCTTC.

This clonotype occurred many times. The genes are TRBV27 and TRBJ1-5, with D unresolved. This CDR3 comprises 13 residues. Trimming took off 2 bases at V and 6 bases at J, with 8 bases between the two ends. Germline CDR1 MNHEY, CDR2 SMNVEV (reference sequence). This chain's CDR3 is CASSLAGIQPQHF. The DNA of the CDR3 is TGTGCCAGCAGTTTAGCGGGAATTCAGCCCCAGCATTTT.

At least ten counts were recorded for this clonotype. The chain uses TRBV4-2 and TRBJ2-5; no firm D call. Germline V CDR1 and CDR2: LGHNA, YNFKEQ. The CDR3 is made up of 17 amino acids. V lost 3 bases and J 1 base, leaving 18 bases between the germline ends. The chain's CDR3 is CASSHAISGVPQETQYF. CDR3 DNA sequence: TGTGCCAGCAGCCACGCGATATCCGGCGTGCCCCAAGAGACCCAGTACTTC.

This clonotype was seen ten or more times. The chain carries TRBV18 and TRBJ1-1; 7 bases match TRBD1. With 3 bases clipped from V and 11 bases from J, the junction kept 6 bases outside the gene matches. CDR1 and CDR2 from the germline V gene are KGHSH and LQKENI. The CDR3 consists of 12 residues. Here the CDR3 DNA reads TGTGCCAGCTCACCCCGACAGGGTGCGGCTTTCTTT. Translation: CASSPRQGAAFF.

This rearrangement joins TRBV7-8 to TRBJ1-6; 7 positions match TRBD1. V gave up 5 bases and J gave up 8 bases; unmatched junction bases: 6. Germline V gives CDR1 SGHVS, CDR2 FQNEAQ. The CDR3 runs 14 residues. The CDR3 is CASSPYRGHSPLHF. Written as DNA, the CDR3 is TGTGCCAGCAGCCCTTACAGGGGTCATTCACCCCTCCACTTT.

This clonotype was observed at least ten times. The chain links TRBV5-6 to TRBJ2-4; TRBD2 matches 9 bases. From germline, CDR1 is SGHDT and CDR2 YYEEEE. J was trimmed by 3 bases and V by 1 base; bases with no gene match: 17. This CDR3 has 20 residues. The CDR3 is CASSLRGPSSGTMVKNIQYF. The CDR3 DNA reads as TGTGCCAGCAGCTTGCGAGGACCCTCTAGCGGGACTATGGTCAAAAACATTCAGTACTTC.